These T cell receptor beta chains were read from a single sample in a study of T cells in Graves' hyperthyroidism and ophthalmopathy. MiXCR, applied by TCRdb to the multiplex PCR reads, yields one record per CDR3 protein. Here the sample spans about 840,000 distinct CDR3 sequences, about 38% being singletons. The sequencing sample was made of blood. These receptors all stem from a man between 18 and 35 years old with Graves' hyperthyroidism. The CDR3 runs from the conserved cysteine through the conserved F or W. Fields, in order: CDR3 length, D gene, V gene, clone size, J gene, CDR3 protein, CDR3 DNA. D genes are given only for firm matches. Not all rows give a size; the values are once, few, many and, for expanded clones, a class.

cdr3_length: 14; d_call: TRBD2; v_call: TRBV5-6; clone_size: NA; j_call: TRBJ2-5; cdr3_aa: CASSPVGGEETQYF; cdr3_nt: TGTGCCAGCAGCCCAGTGGGGGGGGAAGAGACCCAGTACTTC
cdr3_length: 15; d_call: NA; v_call: TRBV10-3; clone_size: many; j_call: TRBJ2-7; cdr3_aa: CAISNPGTESYEQYF; cdr3_nt: TGTGCCATCAGTAACCCCGGGACCGAATCCTACGAGCAGTACTTC
cdr3_length: 15; d_call: TRBD1; v_call: TRBV6-5; clone_size: few; j_call: TRBJ1-2; cdr3_aa: CASSYSNQGADGYTF; cdr3_nt: TGTGCCAGCAGTTACTCGAACCAGGGGGCGGATGGCTACACCTTC
cdr3_length: 17; d_call: TRBD2; v_call: TRBV14; clone_size: NA; j_call: TRBJ2-2; cdr3_aa: CASSRPGLAGGTEELFF; cdr3_nt: TGTGCCAGCAGCCGCCCCGGACTAGCGGGAGGGACCGAGGAGCTGTTTTTT
cdr3_length: 17; d_call: TRBD1; v_call: TRBV7-9; clone_size: few; j_call: TRBJ2-6; cdr3_aa: CASSSDRGISGANVLTF; cdr3_nt: TGTGCCAGCAGCTCAGACAGGGGTATCTCTGGGGCCAACGTCCTGACTTTC
cdr3_length: 16; d_call: NA; v_call: TRBV9; clone_size: few; j_call: TRBJ1-1; cdr3_aa: CASSYSGTQRNTEAFF; cdr3_nt: TGTGCCAGCAGTTACTCTGGGACCCAAAGGAACACTGAAGCTTTCTTT
cdr3_length: 12; d_call: TRBD2; v_call: TRBV6-6; clone_size: NA; j_call: TRBJ2-7; cdr3_aa: CAVSAGSYEQYF; cdr3_nt: TGTGCCGTCTCAGCGGGGTCCTACGAGCAGTACTTC
cdr3_length: 15; d_call: TRBD1; v_call: TRBV5-1; clone_size: few; j_call: TRBJ1-4; cdr3_aa: CASSPTGTGDEKLFF; cdr3_nt: TGCGCCAGCAGCCCAACCGGGACAGGGGATGAAAAACTGTTTTTT
cdr3_length: 16; d_call: NA; v_call: TRBV4-1; clone_size: NA; j_call: TRBJ2-6; cdr3_aa: CASSSGAGMGANVLTF; cdr3_nt: TGCGCCAGCAGCTCCGGGGCGGGTATGGGGGCCAACGTCCTGACTTTC
cdr3_length: 13; d_call: TRBD2; v_call: TRBV12-3/TRBV12-4; clone_size: NA; j_call: TRBJ2-5; cdr3_aa: CASSPTSGGPKYF; cdr3_nt: TGTGCCAGCAGTCCTACGAGCGGGGGCCCGAAGTACTTC
cdr3_length: 16; d_call: TRBD2; v_call: TRBV7-2; clone_size: NA; j_call: TRBJ2-5; cdr3_aa: CASSLYRGLAGETQYF; cdr3_nt: TGTGCCAGCAGCTTATATCGGGGACTAGCGGGAGAGACCCAGTACTTC
cdr3_length: 15; d_call: NA; v_call: TRBV11-2; clone_size: NA; j_call: TRBJ2-5; cdr3_aa: CASSYLGGGQETQYF; cdr3_nt: TGTGCCAGCAGTTATCTAGGGGGTGGCCAAGAGACCCAGTACTTC
cdr3_length: 13; d_call: NA; v_call: TRBV29-1; clone_size: NA; j_call: TRBJ1-1; cdr3_aa: CSLEGRVHTEAFF; cdr3_nt: TGCAGCTTGGAGGGCAGGGTGCACACTGAAGCTTTCTTT
cdr3_length: 15; d_call: NA; v_call: TRBV12-3/TRBV12-4; clone_size: few; j_call: TRBJ2-5; cdr3_aa: CASSLRRGSRETQYF; cdr3_nt: TGTGCCAGCAGTTTACGGAGGGGGAGTCGAGAGACCCAGTACTTC
cdr3_length: 15; d_call: NA; v_call: TRBV19; clone_size: few; j_call: TRBJ1-1; cdr3_aa: CASSIGAPGDTEAFF; cdr3_nt: TGTGCCAGTAGTATAGGGGCCCCGGGCGACACTGAAGCTTTCTTT
cdr3_length: 14; d_call: TRBD1; v_call: TRBV2; clone_size: many; j_call: TRBJ1-1; cdr3_aa: CASRLDRGNTEAFF; cdr3_nt: TGTGCCAGCCGCCTTGACAGGGGGAACACTGAAGCTTTCTTT
cdr3_length: 13; d_call: NA; v_call: TRBV5-8; clone_size: many; j_call: TRBJ1-2; cdr3_aa: CASSSNKMSGYTF; cdr3_nt: TGTGCCAGCAGCTCGAATAAGATGTCTGGCTACACCTTC
cdr3_length: 10; d_call: NA; v_call: TRBV25-1; clone_size: few; j_call: TRBJ2-3; cdr3_aa: CASLEGTQYF; cdr3_nt: TGTGCCAGCTTAGAGGGGACGCAGTATTTT
cdr3_length: 16; d_call: NA; v_call: TRBV4-1; clone_size: NA; j_call: TRBJ1-3; cdr3_aa: CASSQDEGLAGNTIYF; cdr3_nt: TGCGCCAGCAGCCAAGACGAGGGACTGGCTGGAAACACCATATATTTT
cdr3_length: 16; d_call: NA; v_call: TRBV9; clone_size: NA; j_call: TRBJ2-6; cdr3_aa: CASSFFTGSGANVLTF; cdr3_nt: TGTGCCAGCAGCTTTTTCACAGGGTCTGGGGCCAACGTCCTGACTTTC
cdr3_length: 16; d_call: NA; v_call: TRBV6-1; clone_size: NA; j_call: TRBJ1-6; cdr3_aa: CASSYSTDSHNSPLHF; cdr3_nt: TGTGCCAGCAGTTACTCGACCGACAGCCATAATTCACCCCTCCACTTT
cdr3_length: 16; d_call: NA; v_call: TRBV7-2; clone_size: few; j_call: TRBJ2-7; cdr3_aa: CASSLGDLRTAYEQYF; cdr3_nt: TGTGCCAGCAGCTTAGGGGACTTGAGGACAGCCTACGAGCAGTACTTC
cdr3_length: 13; d_call: NA; v_call: TRBV29-1; clone_size: NA; j_call: TRBJ1-1; cdr3_aa: CSVAEGYNTEAFF; cdr3_nt: TGCAGCGTTGCTGAGGGGTACAACACTGAAGCTTTCTTT
cdr3_length: 14; d_call: TRBD2; v_call: TRBV25-1; clone_size: NA; j_call: TRBJ2-3; cdr3_aa: CASSDPTSADTQYF; cdr3_nt: TGTGCCAGCAGTGATCCTACTAGCGCAGATACGCAGTATTTT
cdr3_length: 14; d_call: NA; v_call: TRBV2; clone_size: many; j_call: TRBJ2-5; cdr3_aa: CASSEWKSQETQYF; cdr3_nt: TGTGCCAGCAGTGAATGGAAAAGCCAAGAGACCCAGTACTTC
cdr3_length: 14; d_call: TRBD1; v_call: TRBV5-1; clone_size: many; j_call: TRBJ2-5; cdr3_aa: CASSLGQGEETQYF; cdr3_nt: TGTGCCAGCAGCTTAGGACAGGGAGAAGAGACCCAGTACTTC
cdr3_length: 13; d_call: NA; v_call: TRBV2; clone_size: many; j_call: TRBJ1-1; cdr3_aa: CASEGPADTEAFF; cdr3_nt: TGTGCCAGCGAGGGACCTGCAGACACTGAAGCTTTCTTT
cdr3_length: 14; d_call: TRBD1; v_call: TRBV19; clone_size: NA; j_call: TRBJ2-7; cdr3_aa: CASSIRDREDEQYF; cdr3_nt: TGTGCCAGTAGTATCCGGGACAGGGAGGACGAGCAGTACTTC
cdr3_length: 16; d_call: TRBD1; v_call: TRBV4-1; clone_size: NA; j_call: TRBJ1-5; cdr3_aa: CASSQGGTAQGQPQHF; cdr3_nt: TGCGCCAGCAGCCAAGGTGGGACAGCCCAGGGGCAGCCCCAGCATTTT
cdr3_length: 15; d_call: NA; v_call: TRBV7-2; clone_size: many; j_call: TRBJ2-6; cdr3_aa: CASSLWDSGANVLTF; cdr3_nt: TGTGCCAGCAGCTTATGGGACTCTGGGGCCAACGTCCTGACTTTC
cdr3_length: 10; d_call: NA; v_call: TRBV7-2; clone_size: NA; j_call: TRBJ2-5; cdr3_aa: CASSQEQGNF; cdr3_nt: TGCGCCAGCAGCCAAGAGCAGGGGAACTTC
cdr3_length: 15; d_call: NA; v_call: TRBV7-8; clone_size: NA; j_call: TRBJ2-7; cdr3_aa: CASSLSVLGTDEQYF; cdr3_nt: TGTGCCAGCAGCTTATCCGTGCTTGGGACCGACGAGCAGTACTTC